These T cell receptor beta chains were read from a single sample in a study of blood T cell repertoires in COVID-19. Profiled with immunoSEQ multiplex PCR; TCRdb holds only in-frame clones, not every one. The sample contains tens of thousands of clones, about 87% of which appear only once. The sequenced sample was peripheral blood. These receptors were collected from a man aged 50 to 59 with active COVID-19. The CDR3 runs from the conserved cysteine through the conserved F or W. D genes are given only for firm matches. Clone size is shown for a subset of rows, as once, few, many or a class of expanded clone.

17	TRBJ1-5	TRBV18	TRBD1	.	TGTGCCAGCTCACCACCGAGACAGGGACGTTGCAATCAGCCCCAGCATTTT	CASSPPRQGRCNQPQHF
16	TRBJ2-1	TRBV3-1/TRBV3-2	.	once	TGTGCCAGCAGCCAAGCGGCGGGACCCTCCTACAATGAGCAGTTCTTC	CASSQAAGPSYNEQFF
15	TRBJ1-4	TRBV10-1	.	.	TGCGCCAGCCCGCCAGGGGACGACCCTATTGAAAAACTGTTTTTT	CASPPGDDPIEKLFF
15	TRBJ1-4	TRBV25-1	.	.	TGTGCCAGCAGTGATTGGGTGGTGGAGAATGAAAAACTGTTTTTT	CASSDWVVENEKLFF
14	TRBJ2-6	TRBV19	.	.	TGTGCCAGTAGCCCTTCCCCTGGGGCCAACGTCCTGACTTTC	CASSPSPGANVLTF
15	TRBJ1-2	TRBV9	TRBD1	.	TGTGCCAGCAGCGTGTGGGTGGGGACAGGGGGTGGCTACACCTTC	CASSVWVGTGGGYTF
12	TRBJ1-1	TRBV9	TRBD1	.	TGTGCCAGCAGCAAGCAGGACAGGGGGCAGATCTTT	CASSKQDRGQIF
13	TRBJ2-2	TRBV10-3	.	.	TGTGCCATCAGCACAGGGACAACCGGGGAGCTGTTTTTT	CAISTGTTGELFF
12	TRBJ2-7	TRBV27	.	.	TGTGCCAGCAGTCCGACGCAGGACGAGCAGTACTTC	CASSPTQDEQYF
13	TRBJ2-1	TRBV29-1	TRBD1	once	TGCAGCGTGGCCCAGGACAGGTACAATGAGCAGTTCTTC	CSVAQDRYNEQFF
14	TRBJ2-3	TRBV27	.	.	TGTGCCAGCAGTATTTCCCCTAGCACAGATACGCAGTATTTT	CASSISPSTDTQYF
13	TRBJ1-1	TRBV4-3	.	.	TGCGCCAGCAGCCCGCGGGGGGGGACTGAAGCTTTCTTT	CASSPRGGTEAFF
22	TRBJ2-3	TRBV4-2	TRBD2	.	TGTGCCAGCAGCCAAGATCTACGAGCCCGCCCTAGCGGGAGTGATCACGGAGATACGCAGTATTTT	CASSQDLRARPSGSDHGDTQYF
17	TRBJ2-5	TRBV10-3	TRBD2	few	TGTGCCATCAGTGAGAGGGGACCCACTAGCGGGGAAGAGACCCAGTACTTC	CAISERGPTSGEETQYF
15	TRBJ2-5	TRBV30	TRBD2	.	TGTGCCTGGAGTAGAGGACTAGCGCAGAAAGAGACCCAGTACTTC	CAWSRGLAQKETQYF
14	TRBJ1-2	TRBV5-5	TRBD1	.	TGTGCCAGCACCCTACGGGACAGAATTAATGGCTACACCTTC	CASTLRDRINGYTF
15	TRBJ2-7	TRBV27	.	few	TGTGCCAGCAGCTATCAGGGGAGAAGGACATACGAGCAGTACTTC	CASSYQGRRTYEQYF
18	TRBJ1-2	TRBV3-1/TRBV3-2	TRBD1	.	TGTGCCAGCAGCCAAGACGATTCTGTCGGGACAGGGGGTGATGGCTACACCTTC	CASSQDDSVGTGGDGYTF
13	TRBJ1-4	TRBV2	.	.	TGTGCCAGCAGTGGGCGGGTGGGTGAAAAACTGTTTTTT	CASSGRVGEKLFF
15	TRBJ1-5	TRBV6-5	TRBD1	.	TGTGCCAGCAGTCATGACAGGGTTAGCAATCAGCCCCAGCATTTT	CASSHDRVSNQPQHF
15	TRBJ2-7	TRBV6-2/TRBV6-3	TRBD1	.	TGTGCCAGCAGCCCCTTTGGGACAGGGAGTGGTGAGCAGTACTTC	CASSPFGTGSGEQYF
13	TRBJ2-1	TRBV12-3/TRBV12-4	.	few	TGTGCCAGCGGGCGGGGGCCCTACAATGAGCAGTTCTTC	CASGRGPYNEQFF
15	TRBJ1-3	TRBV6-5	TRBD1	.	TGTGCCAGCAGTTCGGACAGGGGAGGTGGAAACACCATATATTTT	CASSSDRGGGNTIYF
17	TRBJ2-5	TRBV7-9	TRBD2	.	TGTGCCAGCAGCGAGGCAGGGTCGAGGGACTATCAAGAGACCCAGTACTTC	CASSEAGSRDYQETQYF
15	TRBJ2-2	TRBV15	TRBD1	.	TGTGCCACCAGCAGAGCACGGACAGGGGTCGGGGAGCTGTTTTTT	CATSRARTGVGELFF
16	TRBJ1-5	TRBV24-1	TRBD1	.	TGTGCCACCAGTGAGGCCGGACAGGGAGGCAATCAGCCCCAGCATTTT	CATSEAGQGGNQPQHF
13	TRBJ1-5	TRBV30	.	.	TGTGCCTGGAGCATGACAGGATATCAGCCCCAGCATTTT	CAWSMTGYQPQHF
12	TRBJ2-7	TRBV28	TRBD2	.	TGTGCCGCAGCGGGACGGTGGTACGAGCAGTACTTC	CAAAGRWYEQYF
16	TRBJ1-2	TRBV12-5	.	.	TGTGCTAGTGGTTTGGGCCAGGGACTGTGGGTCGGAGGCTACACCTTC	CASGLGQGLWVGGYTF
16	TRBJ1-1	TRBV7-2	TRBD1	.	TGTGCCAGCAGCTTAGGGGCAGGGGGCATAAGCACTGAAGCTTTCTTT	CASSLGAGGISTEAFF
13	TRBJ2-7	TRBV12-3/TRBV12-4	.	.	TGTGCCAGCAGTTTTGGGACTCGCTACGAGCAGTACTTC	CASSFGTRYEQYF
16	TRBJ1-1	TRBV6-1	.	.	TGTGCCAGCAGTGAAGGCCAGGGAAACGTGAACACTGAAGCTTTCTTT	CASSEGQGNVNTEAFF
13	TRBJ1-2	TRBV28	TRBD1	.	TGTGCCAGCAATGACAGGGCTAACTATGGCTACACCTTC	CASNDRANYGYTF